The 8 T cell receptor beta chains given below trace back to one sample, sequenced in a study of T cells after yellow fever vaccination. TCRdb passed the 5' RACE reads through MiXCR, listing each CDR3 protein once. The table has fewer than 350,000 distinct CDR3 sequences, 3.5% to 4.5% seen once; the top ten hold less than 20%. Sequenced here: PBMCs, sampled 15 days after the yellow fever booster vaccination. The source is a man between 18 and 29 years old who received the YFV17D yellow fever vaccine.

This clonotype was found many times. J is TRBJ2-3 and V is TRBV9; 10 bases are shared with TRBD2. The length of the CDR3 is 13 residues. Trimming cost V 6 bases and J 3 bases; bases outside gene matches: 1. CDR1 is SGDLS and CDR2 is YYNGEE in the germline V gene. CDR3 in amino acids: CASNSGGTDTQYF. As DNA, the CDR3 is TGTGCCAGCAATAGCGGGGGGACAGATACGCAGTATTTT.

This clonotype was recorded many times. CDR3 region: CASGLVIGTGIYEQYF. Here the CDR3 DNA reads TGTGCTAGTGGTTTGGTAATTGGGACAGGAATCTACGAGCAGTACTTC. This chain joins TRBV12-5 and TRBJ2-7, with 8 bases fitting TRBD1. This CDR3 has 16 amino acids. V trimming: 0 bases; J trimming: 3 bases; junction bases outside the gene matches: 7. Germline V gene data show CDR1 as LGHNT and CDR2 as FRNRAP.

This clonotype showed up just a few times. The chain recombines TRBV5-1 with TRBJ2-1; possibly TRBD2 for D (7 bases). V lost 0 bases to trimming and J lost 9 bases, with 16 bases between them. CDR1 and CDR2 from the germline V gene are SGHRS and YFSETQ. The CDR3 totals 15 residues. The CDR3 region has the DNA TGCGCCAGCAGCTTGGGCGGGGGCCCGCCCAGTGAGCAGTTCTTC. Translation: CASSLGGGPPSEQFF. The variable domain in full, with the rest retrieved from reference TRBV5-1 and TRBJ2-1, is KAGVTQTPRYLIKTRGQQVTLSCSPISGHRSVSWYQQTPGQGLQFLFEYFSETQRNKGNFPGRFSGRQFSNSRSEMNVSTLELGDSALYLCASSLGGGPPSEQFFGPGTRLTVL.

In its sample, this clonotype was seen many times. The J gene is TRBJ1-5, the V gene TRBV20-1; D remains unclear. This CDR3 comprises 18 residues. Germline loops: CDR1 DFQATT, CDR2 SNEGSKA (reference sequence). The V end was cut by 2 bases, the J end by 4 bases, with 24 bases between. This chain's CDR3 is CSARPLGRNSGINQPQHF. In DNA, the CDR3 is TGCAGTGCTAGACCATTAGGCCGGAACTCGGGGATTAATCAGCCCCAGCATTTT.

This clonotype occurred a few times. The chain combines TRBV28 with TRBJ1-5; the D is unclear. This CDR3 is built from 13 residues. Germline V gene lookup returns CDR1 MDHEN and CDR2 SYDVKM. V was cut by 5 bases and J by 7 bases, with 12 bases left in between. DNA of the CDR3: TGTGCCAGCAGTCGCGGTACAAGCCAGCCCCAGCATTTT. As protein: CASSRGTSQPQHF.

Many counts were recorded for this clonotype. This likely comes from a read error, as the CDR3 has no conserved phenylalanine or tryptophan at its end. The DNA is left out, because the CDR3 cannot be placed on it with certainty; the CDR3 is given as TCRdb lists it. This chain uses TRBV27 with TRBJ2-7; the D call TRBD1 from the table was never checked on the DNA. Germline assignment: CDR1 MNHEY and CDR2 SMNVEV (reference sequence). From its first to its last residue, the CDR3 has 12 amino acids. The CDR3 protein is CASSTGGTGLSL.

Many counts were recorded for this clonotype. The V call is TRBV7-9, the J call TRBJ1-4; possibly TRBD1 for D (5 bases). Germline CDR1 and CDR2: SEHNR and FQNEAQ (reference sequence). The length of the CDR3 is 13 residues. V dropped 5 bases and J dropped 8 bases, with 12 bases sitting between them. CDR3 nucleotides: TGTGCCAGCAGCACTGACTGGGGGGAAAAACTGTTTTTT. Its protein product is CASSTDWGEKLFF.

In its sample, this clonotype was seen a few times. The rearrangement uses TRBV5-1 and TRBJ2-1; 8 positions match TRBD2. CDR1 SGHRS and CDR2 YFSETQ come from the germline V gene. After removal of 7 bases from V and 7 bases from J, the junction contained 10 bases not matched to a gene. The CDR3 length is 14 residues. CDR3 coding DNA: TGCGCCAGCCGAGAAAGGCTAGCGGGTAATGAGCAGTTCTTC. Protein product: CASRERLAGNEQFF. The complete variable domain, with remaining parts taken from reference TRBV5-1 and TRBJ2-1, reads KAGVTQTPRYLIKTRGQQVTLSCSPISGHRSVSWYQQTPGQGLQFLFEYFSETQRNKGNFPGRFSGRQFSNSRSEMNVSTLELGDSALYLCASRERLAGNEQFFGPGTRLTVL.